This TCR beta chain was captured by sequencing in a study of identical twins. The study, taken as a whole, reports: Cord blood beta clonotypes that were abundant carried fewer insertions, and memory repertoires showed no such trend.

Using its own MiXCR run on the 5' RACE reads, TCRdb lists one record per CDR3 protein. This sample has 400,000 to 500,000 distinct CDR3 sequences; around 18% occur once, and the top ten carry around 10%. In its sample, this clonotype was seen a few times. The antigen is undetermined. CDR1 SGHRS and CDR2 YFSETQ come from the germline V gene. J lost 1 base, V lost 4 bases, and 4 bases had no gene match. The CDR3 has 14 residues. The receptor comes from a man aged 50 to 59 in good health. This sequence joins TRBV5-1 and TRBJ1-1, with 7 positions matching TRBD1. What was sequenced was naive T cells sorted from blood. The CDR3 is CASSMGQQNTEAFF. The CDR3 bases are TGCGCCAGCAGCATGGGACAGCAGAACACTGAAGCTTTCTTT.